This T cell receptor beta chain came from a study of T cell responses to AZD1222 COVID-19 vaccine. Study-wide points: It was only after the peak T cell response that any repertoires were sampled. Unmutated variant regions are reportedly targeted by nearly half of spike-specific TCRs. Donors were largely white British and mainly female; clonal diversity was possibly underestimated. Spike-specific TCR breadth and depth both grew after two AZD1222 doses.

Germline-derived CDR1 and CDR2 are SGHAT and FQNNGV. This CDR3 has 16 residues. Trimming took 4 bases from V and 1 from J; bases not matched to a gene: 7. Concerning this clone: Its antigen is not identified.

The method was immunoSEQ multiplex PCR; TCRdb's version includes in-frame clones alone and lacks a portion of them. The sample has 150,000 to 200,000 clones; about 94% are singletons. The V and J genes are TRBV11-2 and TRBJ2-7; 10 nucleotides match TRBD2. The TCR originated in an adult in good health. This specimen consisted of peripheral blood, obtained on day 0 of AZD1222 vaccination. CDR3 nucleotide sequence: TGTGCCAGCAGCTCCTACGGACTAGCGGCTTCCTACGAGCAGTACTTC. It translates to CASSSYGLAASYEQYF.